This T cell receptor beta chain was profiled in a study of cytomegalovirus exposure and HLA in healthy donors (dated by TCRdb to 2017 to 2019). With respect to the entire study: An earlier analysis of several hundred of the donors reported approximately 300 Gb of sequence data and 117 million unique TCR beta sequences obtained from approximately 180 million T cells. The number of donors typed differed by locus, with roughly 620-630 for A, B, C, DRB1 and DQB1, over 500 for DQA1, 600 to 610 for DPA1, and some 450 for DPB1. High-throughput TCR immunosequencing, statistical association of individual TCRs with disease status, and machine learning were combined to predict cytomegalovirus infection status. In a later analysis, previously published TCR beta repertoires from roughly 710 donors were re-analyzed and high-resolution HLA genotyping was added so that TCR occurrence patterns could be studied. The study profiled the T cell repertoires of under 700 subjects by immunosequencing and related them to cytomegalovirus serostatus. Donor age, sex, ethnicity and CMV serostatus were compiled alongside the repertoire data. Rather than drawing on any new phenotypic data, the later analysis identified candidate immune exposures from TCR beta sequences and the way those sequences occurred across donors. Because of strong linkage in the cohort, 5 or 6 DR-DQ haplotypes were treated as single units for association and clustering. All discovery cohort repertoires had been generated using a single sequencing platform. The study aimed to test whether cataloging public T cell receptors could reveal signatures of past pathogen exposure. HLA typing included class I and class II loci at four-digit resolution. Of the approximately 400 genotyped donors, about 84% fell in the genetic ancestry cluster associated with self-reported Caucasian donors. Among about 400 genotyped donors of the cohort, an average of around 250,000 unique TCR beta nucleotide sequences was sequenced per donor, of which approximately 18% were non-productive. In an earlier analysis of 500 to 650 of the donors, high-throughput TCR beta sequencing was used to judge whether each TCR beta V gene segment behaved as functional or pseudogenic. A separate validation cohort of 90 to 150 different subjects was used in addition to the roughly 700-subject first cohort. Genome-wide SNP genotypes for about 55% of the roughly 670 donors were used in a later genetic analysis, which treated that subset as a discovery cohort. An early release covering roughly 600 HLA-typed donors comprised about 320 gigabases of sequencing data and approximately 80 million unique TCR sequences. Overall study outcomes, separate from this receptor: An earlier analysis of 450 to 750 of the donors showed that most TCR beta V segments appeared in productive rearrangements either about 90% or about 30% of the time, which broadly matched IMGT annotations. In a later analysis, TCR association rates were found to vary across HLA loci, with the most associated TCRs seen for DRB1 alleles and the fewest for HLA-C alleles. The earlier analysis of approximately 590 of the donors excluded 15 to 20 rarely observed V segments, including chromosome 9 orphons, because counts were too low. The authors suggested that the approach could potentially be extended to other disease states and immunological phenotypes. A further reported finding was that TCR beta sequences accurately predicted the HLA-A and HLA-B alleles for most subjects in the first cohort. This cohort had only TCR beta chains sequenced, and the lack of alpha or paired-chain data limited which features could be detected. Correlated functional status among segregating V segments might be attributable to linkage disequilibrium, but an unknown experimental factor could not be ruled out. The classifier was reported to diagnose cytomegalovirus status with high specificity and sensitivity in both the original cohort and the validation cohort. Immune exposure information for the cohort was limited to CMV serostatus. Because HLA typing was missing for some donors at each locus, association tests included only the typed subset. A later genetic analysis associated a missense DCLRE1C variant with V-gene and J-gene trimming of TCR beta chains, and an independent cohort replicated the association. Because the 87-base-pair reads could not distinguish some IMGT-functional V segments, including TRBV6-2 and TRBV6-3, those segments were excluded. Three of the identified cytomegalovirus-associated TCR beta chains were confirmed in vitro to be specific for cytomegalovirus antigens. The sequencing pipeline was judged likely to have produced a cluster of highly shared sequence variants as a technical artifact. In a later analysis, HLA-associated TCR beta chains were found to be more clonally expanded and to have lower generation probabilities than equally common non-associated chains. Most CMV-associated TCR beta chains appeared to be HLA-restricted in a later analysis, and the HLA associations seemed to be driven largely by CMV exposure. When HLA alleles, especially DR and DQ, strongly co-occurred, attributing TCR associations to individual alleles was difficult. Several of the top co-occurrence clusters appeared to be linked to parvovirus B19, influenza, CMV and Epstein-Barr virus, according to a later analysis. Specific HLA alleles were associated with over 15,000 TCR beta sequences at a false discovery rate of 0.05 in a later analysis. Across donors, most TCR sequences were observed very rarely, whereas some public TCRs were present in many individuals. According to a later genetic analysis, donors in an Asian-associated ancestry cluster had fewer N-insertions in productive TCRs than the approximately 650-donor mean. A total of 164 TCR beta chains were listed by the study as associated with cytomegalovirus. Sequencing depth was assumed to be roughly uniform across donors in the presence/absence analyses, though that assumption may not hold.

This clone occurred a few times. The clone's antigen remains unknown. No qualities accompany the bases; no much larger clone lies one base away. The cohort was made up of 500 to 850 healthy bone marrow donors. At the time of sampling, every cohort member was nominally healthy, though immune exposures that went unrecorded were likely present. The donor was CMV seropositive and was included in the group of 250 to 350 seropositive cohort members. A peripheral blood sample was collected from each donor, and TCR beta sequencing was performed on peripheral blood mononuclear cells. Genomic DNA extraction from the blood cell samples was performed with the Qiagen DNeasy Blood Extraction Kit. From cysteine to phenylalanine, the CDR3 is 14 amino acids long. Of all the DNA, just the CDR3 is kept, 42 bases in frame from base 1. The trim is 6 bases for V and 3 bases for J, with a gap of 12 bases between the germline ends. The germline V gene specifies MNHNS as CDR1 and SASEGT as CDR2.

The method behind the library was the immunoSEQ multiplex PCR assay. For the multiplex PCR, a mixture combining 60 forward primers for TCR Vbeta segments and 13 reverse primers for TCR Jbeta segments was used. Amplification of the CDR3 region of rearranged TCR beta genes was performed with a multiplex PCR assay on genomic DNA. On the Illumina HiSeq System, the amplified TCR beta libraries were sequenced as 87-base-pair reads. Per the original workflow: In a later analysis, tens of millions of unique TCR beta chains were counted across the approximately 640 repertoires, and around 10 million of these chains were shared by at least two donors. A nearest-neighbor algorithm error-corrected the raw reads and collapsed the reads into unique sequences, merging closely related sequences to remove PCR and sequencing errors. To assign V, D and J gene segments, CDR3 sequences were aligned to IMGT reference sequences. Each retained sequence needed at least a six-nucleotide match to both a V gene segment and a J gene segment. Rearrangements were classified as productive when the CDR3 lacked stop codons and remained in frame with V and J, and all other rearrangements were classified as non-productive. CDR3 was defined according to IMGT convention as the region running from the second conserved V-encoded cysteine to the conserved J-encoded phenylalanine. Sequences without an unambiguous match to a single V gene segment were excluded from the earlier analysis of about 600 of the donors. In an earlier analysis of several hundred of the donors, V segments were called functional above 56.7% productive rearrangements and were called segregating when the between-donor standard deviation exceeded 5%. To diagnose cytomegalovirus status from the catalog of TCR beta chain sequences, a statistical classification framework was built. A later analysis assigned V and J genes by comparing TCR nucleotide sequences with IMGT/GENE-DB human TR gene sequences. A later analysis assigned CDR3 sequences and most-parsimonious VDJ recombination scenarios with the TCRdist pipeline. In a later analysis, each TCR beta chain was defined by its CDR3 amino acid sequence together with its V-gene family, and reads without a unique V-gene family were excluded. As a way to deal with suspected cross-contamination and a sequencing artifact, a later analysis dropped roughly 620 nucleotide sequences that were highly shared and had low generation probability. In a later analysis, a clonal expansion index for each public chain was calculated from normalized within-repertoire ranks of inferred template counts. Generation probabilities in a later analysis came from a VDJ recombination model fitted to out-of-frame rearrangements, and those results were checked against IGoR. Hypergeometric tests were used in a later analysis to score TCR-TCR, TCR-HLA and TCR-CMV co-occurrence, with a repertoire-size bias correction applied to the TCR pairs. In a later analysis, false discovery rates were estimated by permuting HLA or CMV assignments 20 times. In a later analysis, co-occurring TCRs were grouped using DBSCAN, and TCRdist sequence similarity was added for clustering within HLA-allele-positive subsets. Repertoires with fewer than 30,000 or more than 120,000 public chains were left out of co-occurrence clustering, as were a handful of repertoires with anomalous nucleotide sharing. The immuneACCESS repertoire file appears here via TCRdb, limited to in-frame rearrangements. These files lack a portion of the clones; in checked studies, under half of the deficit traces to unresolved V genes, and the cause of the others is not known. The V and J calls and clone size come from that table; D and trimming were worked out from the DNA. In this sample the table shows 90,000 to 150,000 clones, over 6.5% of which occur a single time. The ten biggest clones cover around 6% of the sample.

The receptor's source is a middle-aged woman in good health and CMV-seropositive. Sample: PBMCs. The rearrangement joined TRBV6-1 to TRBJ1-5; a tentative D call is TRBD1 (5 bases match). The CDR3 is CASRDDRYNQPQHF. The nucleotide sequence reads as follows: TGTGCCAGCAGGGATGACAGATACAATCAGCCCCAGCATTTT.